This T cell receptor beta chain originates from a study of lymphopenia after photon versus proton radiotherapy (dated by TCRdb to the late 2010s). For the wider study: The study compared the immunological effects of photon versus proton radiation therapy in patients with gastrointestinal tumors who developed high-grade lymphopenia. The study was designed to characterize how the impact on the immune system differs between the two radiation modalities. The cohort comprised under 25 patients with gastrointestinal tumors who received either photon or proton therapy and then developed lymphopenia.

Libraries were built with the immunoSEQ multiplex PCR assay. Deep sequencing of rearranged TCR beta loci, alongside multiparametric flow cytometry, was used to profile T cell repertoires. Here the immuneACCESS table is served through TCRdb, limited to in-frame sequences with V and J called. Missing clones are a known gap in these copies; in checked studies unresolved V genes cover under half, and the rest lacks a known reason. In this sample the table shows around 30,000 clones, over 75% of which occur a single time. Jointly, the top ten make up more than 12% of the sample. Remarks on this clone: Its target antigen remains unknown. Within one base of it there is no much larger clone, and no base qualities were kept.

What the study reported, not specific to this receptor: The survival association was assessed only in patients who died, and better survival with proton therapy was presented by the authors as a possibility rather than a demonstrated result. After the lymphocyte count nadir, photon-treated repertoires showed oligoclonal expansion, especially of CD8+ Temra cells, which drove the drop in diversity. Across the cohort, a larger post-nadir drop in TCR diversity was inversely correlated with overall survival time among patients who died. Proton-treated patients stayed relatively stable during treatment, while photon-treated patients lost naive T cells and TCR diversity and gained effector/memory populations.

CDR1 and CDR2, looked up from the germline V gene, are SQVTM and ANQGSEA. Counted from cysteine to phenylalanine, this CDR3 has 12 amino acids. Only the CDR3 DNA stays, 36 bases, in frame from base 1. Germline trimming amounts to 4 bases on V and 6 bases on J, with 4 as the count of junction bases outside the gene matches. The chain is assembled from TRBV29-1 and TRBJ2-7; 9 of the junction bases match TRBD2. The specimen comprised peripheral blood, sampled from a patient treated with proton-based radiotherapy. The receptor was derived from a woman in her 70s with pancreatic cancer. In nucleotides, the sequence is TGCAGCGTTGTTGCGGGAGGGGTCGAGCAGTACTTC. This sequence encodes CSVVAGGVEQYF.